One TCR beta chain is described in this entry. The J segment lost 2 bases and the V segment lost 3 bases, leaving 4 bases of the junction unmatched. This CDR3 contains 14 residues. CDR1 and CDR2 from the germline V gene are MNHEY and SMNVEV (reference sequence). The sample comes from a study of graft-versus-host responses after intestinal transplantation. About the study: Recipients got multivisceral, liver-intestinal, or isolated intestinal transplants.

The repertoire was sequenced with immunoSEQ multiplex PCR; TCRdb's copy has only in-frame clones and lacks some. The sample gives 24,000 or so clones, around four fifths of which show up once; 1% to 1.3% is in the top ten. The chain employs TRBV27 and TRBJ2-7, with 7 nucleotides matching TRBD1. This sequence was found in a human patient who received an intestinal transplant, so some T cells may come from the graft donor. Here the sequenced sample was PBMCs, taken 28 days after intestinal transplant. This CDR3 is CASSLIGGPYEQYF. The CDR3 coding sequence is TGTGCCAGCAGTTTGATAGGGGGCCCCTACGAGCAGTACTTC.